This passage covers 32 T cell receptor beta chains from one sample sequenced in a study of metastatic and nonmetastatic thyroid tumors. No patient received treatment before thyroid surgery. TCRdb re-called clones via MiXCR from the PCR reads. The sample has around 15,000 clones, about 35% seen once. Sequencing input: tumor tissue. These receptors were taken from a male donor with papillary thyroid cancer or a benign thyroid nodule (not recorded which). Some clones in this sample may be carry-over from other donors' samples.

This clone was counted at least ten times. This could be a read error, since a much larger clone is one nucleotide away. The chain joins TRBV15 to TRBJ2-2, with D maybe TRBD2 (5 bases). Looked up from germline, CDR1 is LNHNV and CDR2 is YYDKDF (reference sequence). CDR3 size: 14 residues. The CDR3 loop reads CATSRAGVTGELSF. The CDR3, as DNA: TGTGCCACCAGCAGAGCTGGGGTCACCGGGGAGCTGTCTTTT.

This clone is medium-sized in the sample. V is TRBV18 and J is TRBJ2-1; possibly TRBD1 or TRBD2 for D (6 bases each). There are 16 residues in the CDR3. Trimming pared 3 bases from V and 6 bases from J, leaving 18 bases between. CDR1 and CDR2 (germline): KGHSH, LQKENI. The CDR3 DNA follows: TGTGCCAGCTCACCGGGGGCGGGGTATCAGGGCAATGAGCAGTTCTTC. Residues: CASSPGAGYQGNEQFF.

The V gene is TRBV3-1, the J gene TRBJ2-5; weak D call: TRBD2 (6 bases). Trimming took off 4 bases at V and 3 bases at J, with 12 bases between the two ends. Germline CDR1 LGHDT, CDR2 YNNKEL (reference sequence). The CDR3 spans 14 residues. DNA of the CDR3: TGTGCCAGCAGCCGCGAAGGAGGGAAAGAGACCCAGTACTTC. This translates into CASSREGGKETQYF.

This clone was picked up a small number of times. A much larger clone differs by one base, so this may be a read error. Other DNA sequences of this sample code for an identical CDR3. The chain recombines TRBV10-2 with TRBJ2-1; TRBD2 matches at 7 bases. V was clipped by 3 bases and J by 3 bases; unmatched bases: 8. Germline lookup yields CDR1 WSHSY and CDR2 SAAADI. The CDR3 totals 16 residues. The CDR3 DNA is TGCGCCAGCAGTGACTCTAGCGGTAGAGGCTACAATGAGCAGTTCTTC. Amino acid sequence: CASSDSSGRGYNEQFF.

CDR3 nucleotides: TGTGCCAGCAGTTTCCCAGGGTATGGCTATGGCTACACCTTC. It yields the protein CASSFPGYGYGYTF. This chain uses TRBV6-2 or TRBV6-3 with TRBJ1-2; D might be TRBD1 (5 bases). CDR1 MNHEY and CDR2 SVGEGT come from the germline V gene. V was trimmed by 4 bases and J by 4 bases, leaving 13 bases between them. The CDR3 extends over 14 amino acids.

The V and J genes are TRBV20-1 and TRBJ2-7; 10 bases match TRBD2. The CDR3 has 16 amino acids. Per the germline V gene, CDR1 is DFQATT and CDR2 is SNEGSKA (reference sequence). The V and J ends lost 0 bases and 4 bases, in that order; junction bases with no gene match: 9. CDR3 amino acids: CSARDLKREGRYEQYF. CDR3 bases: TGCAGTGCTAGAGATCTTAAGCGGGAGGGCCGGTACGAGCAGTACTTC.

This chain joins TRBV7-2 and TRBJ2-7, with D tentatively TRBD2 (6 bases). The CDR3 totals 14 residues. From germline, CDR1 is SGHTA and CDR2 FQGNSA. V lost 5 bases and J 2 bases, leaving 13 bases between the germline ends. In DNA form, the CDR3 reads TGTGCCAGCAGCCAATTAGCGGCAACCTACGAGCAGTACTTC. This codes for CASSQLAATYEQYF.

This clone was counted between two and nine times. This chain connects TRBV6-1 to TRBJ1-5; D ambiguous. V was trimmed by 6 bases and J by 2 bases, leaving 20 bases between them. Germline CDR1 reads MNHNS; CDR2 reads SASEGT. The CDR3 consists of 17 residues. CDR3 region: CASSKIKGPSGNQPQHF. CDR3 in DNA: TGTGCCAGCAGCAAGATTAAGGGCCCCTCGGGCAATCAGCCCCAGCATTTT.

As to this clone: A much larger clone lies one base from this, so it may be a read error. Distinct nucleotide sequences in the sample also encode this CDR3. The genes are TRBV20-1 and TRBJ2-1; TRBD2 is a possible D gene (5 bases). Germline V gene data show CDR1 as DFQATT and CDR2 as SNEGSKA (reference sequence). The CDR3 totals 14 residues. V lost 2 bases, J lost 10 bases, and 18 bases lay in between. CDR3 in amino acids: CSARLAREGYEQFF. The DNA of the CDR3 is TGCAGTGCTAGACTAGCCCGAGAGGGCTACGAGCAGTTCTTC.

This clone was observed many times. V and J are TRBV20-1 and TRBJ2-5; the match to TRBD2 covers 10 bases. From germline, CDR1 is DFQATT and CDR2 SNEGSKA (reference sequence). Trimming removed 6 bases from V and 2 bases from J; junction bases left unmatched: 24. This CDR3 has 20 residues. CDR3 sequence (DNA): TGCAGTGCCCAAGGACGGCCCAGCGGGGGGGCGGTAAGCCCTCAAGAGACCCAGTACTTC. As protein: CSAQGRPSGGAVSPQETQYF.

The CDR3 loop is CSAREDTHYEQYF. The CDR3 nucleotides are TGCAGTGCTAGAGAGGACACCCACTACGAGCAGTACTTC. The chain uses TRBV20-1 and TRBJ2-7; a weak D match, TRBD1 (5 bases). V was cut by 0 bases and J by 3 bases, with 9 bases left in between. This CDR3 is 13 amino acids long. Germline V CDR1 and CDR2: DFQATT, SNEGSKA (reference sequence).

This clone was seen a handful of times. V is TRBV7-2 and J is TRBJ2-3; D is uncertain. Germline loops: CDR1 SGHTA, CDR2 FQGNSA. Between the trimmed V and J ends, which lost 5 bases and 2 bases, there was a span of 8 bases. The length of the CDR3 is 13 residues. CDR3 amino acids: CASSPLYTDTQYF. The CDR3 DNA reads TGTGCCAGCAGCCCCCTCTACACAGATACGCAGTATTTT. The full variable domain, with the rest looked up from reference TRBV7-2 and TRBJ2-3, is GAGVSQSPSNKVTEKGKDVELRCDPISGHTALYWYRQSLGQGLEFLIYFQGNSAPDKSGLPSDRFSAERTGGSVSTLTIQRTQQEDSAVYLCASSPLYTDTQYFGPGTRLTVL.

This clone was found many times. This may come from a read error, since a much larger clone is one base off. Without the conserved terminal phenylalanine or tryptophan, this CDR3 likely stems from a read error. The chain links TRBV6-1 to TRBJ1-1, with TRBD1 matching 9 bases. The germline V gene encodes CDR1 MNHNS and CDR2 SASEGT. The CDR3 is 14 amino acids. With V trimmed by 7 bases and J by 10 bases, 13 bases remained unmatched. The DNA of the CDR3 is TGTGCCAGCATTTCCCGACCGGGACAGGGATTAGCTTTCTCT. Translation: CASISRPGQGLAFS.

By proportion, this clone is medium-sized. This chain links TRBV3-1 with TRBJ2-2; 7 bases line up with TRBD1. The CDR3 has 13 residues. Trimming removed 4 bases from V and 9 bases from J; junction bases left unmatched: 5. Per germline, CDR1 LGHDT and CDR2 YNNKEL (reference sequence). The CDR3 DNA sequence: TGTGCCAGCAGCCCCCAGGGGGTGCGGGAGCTGTTTTTT. Its translation: CASSPQGVRELFF.

By sample fraction, this clone is medium-sized. The chain has TRBV2 and TRBJ2-7; D might be TRBD2 (5 bases). V dropped 2 bases and J dropped 7 bases, with 6 bases sitting between them. CDR3 length: 11 amino acids. Germline CDR1 SNHLY, CDR2 FYNNEI. CDR3 in DNA: TGTGCCAGCAGTGAAACGGGGGAGCAGTACTTC. Translation: CASSETGEQYF.

At least ten counts were recorded for this clone. The CDR3, as DNA: TGTGCCAGTAGTTCTCGACACCAAACAGATACGCAGTATTTT. Amino acids: CASSSRHQTDTQYF. The chain is built from TRBV19 and TRBJ2-3; no reliable D call. V lost 5 bases to trimming and J lost 3 bases, with 12 bases between them. There are 14 residues in the CDR3. Germline CDR1 reads LNHDA; CDR2 reads SQIVND (reference sequence).

This clone is medium-sized within its sample. The chain carries TRBV12-3 or TRBV12-4 and TRBJ1-6; the D is unclear. V was shortened by 3 bases and J by 7 bases, with 4 bases between the two germline ends. CDR3 length equals 12 residues. CDR3 sequence: CASSFQNSPLHF. The CDR3 nucleotides read TGTGCCAGCAGTTTTCAGAATTCACCCCTCCACTTT.

This clone counts as medium-sized. This sequence joins TRBV3-1 and TRBJ2-7; TRBD2 agrees at 8 bases. The V gene end was trimmed by 3 bases and the J gene end by 4 bases; junction bases not matched to a gene: 5. The CDR3 runs 14 residues. Per germline, CDR1 LGHDT and CDR2 YNNKEL (reference sequence). CDR3 loop: CASSQLAGGYEQYF. In DNA form, the CDR3 reads TGTGCCAGCAGCCAGCTAGCGGGCGGATACGAGCAGTACTTC.

This clone was detected ten times or more. One junction end disagrees with the germline gene, perhaps due to a read error. The chain carries TRBV7-7 and TRBJ2-2, with D possibly TRBD2 on 6 matching bases. Germline V gives CDR1 SSHAT, CDR2 FNYEAQ (reference sequence). The CDR3 has 15 residues. CDR3 bases: TGTGCTAGCAGCTTGAGGGAGGCGAACACCGGGGAGCTGTTTTTT. Its translation is CASSLREANTGELFF.

Remarks on this clone: The junction departs from the called germline gene at one end, perhaps through a read error. The genes are TRBV6-1 and TRBJ2-1; 10 nucleotides line up with TRBD2. Germline CDR1 MNHNS, CDR2 SASEGT. CDR3 length: 18 amino acids. CDR3 DNA sequence: TGTGCCAGCAGTGAAAAGAGACTCCGGGCAACTAGCGGGAATGCGCAGTTCTTC. It translates to CASSEKRLRATSGNAQFF.

The chain employs TRBV5-1 and TRBJ2-5, with unresolved D. CDR3 size: 14 residues. V lost 2 bases, J lost 2 bases, and 10 bases lay in between. Germline CDR1 SGHRS, CDR2 YFSETQ. The CDR3 loop is CASSLKNLQETQYF. The CDR3 DNA is TGCGCCAGCAGCTTAAAAAACCTACAAGAGACCCAGTACTTC.

This clone was seen a few times. The V gene is TRBV12-3 or TRBV12-4, the J gene TRBJ2-7, with D possibly matching TRBD1 (6 bases). V lost 6 bases, J lost 3 bases, and 9 bases lay in between. The CDR3 extends over 12 amino acids. The CDR3 spells CASSPGVYEQYF. The CDR3 nucleotides read TGTGCCAGCAGCCCAGGGGTCTACGAGCAGTACTTC.

This clone was observed many times. A much larger clone lies a single base off, so this may be a read error. Other DNA sequences in the sample encode the same CDR3. The rearrangement joins TRBV7-3 to TRBJ1-5; D gene unclear. Trimming removed 5 bases at V and 6 bases at J, with 11 bases between. Per the germline V gene, CDR1 is SGHTA and CDR2 is FQGTGA. CDR3 length: 13 residues. CDR3 sequence reads: CASSLNPGQPQHF. DNA of the CDR3: TGTGCCAGCAGCCTCAATCCAGGTCAGCCCCAGCATTTT.

With respect to this clone: The junction departs from the called germline gene at one end, perhaps through a read error. J is TRBJ1-2 and V is TRBV3-1, with D unresolved. Germline loops: CDR1 LGHDT, CDR2 YNNKEL (reference sequence). The CDR3 sequence is 14 residues long. CDR3 DNA: TGTGCCAGCAGCCCAGCCCCCCGACACGATGGCGACACCTTC. Amino acids: CASSPAPRHDGDTF.

By sample share, this clone is medium-sized. V and J are TRBV6-1 and TRBJ1-1; 7 bases align to TRBD1. J lost 3 bases, V lost 6 bases, and 4 bases had no gene match. Germline CDR1 MNHNS, CDR2 SASEGT. This CDR3 has 13 residues. CDR3 loop: CASRRGRDTEAFF. CDR3 DNA sequence: TGTGCCAGCAGAAGGGGGCGCGACACTGAAGCTTTCTTT.

This clone was counted a few times. The chain carries TRBV19 and TRBJ1-1, with D possibly TRBD1 on 5 matching bases. The V and J ends lost 7 bases and 0 bases respectively, with 12 bases between them. Germline values: CDR1 LNHDA, CDR2 SQIVND (reference sequence). The CDR3 contains 14 residues. The CDR3 protein is CASNYQTVNTEAFF. The CDR3 nucleotides are TGTGCCAGTAACTATCAGACAGTGAACACTGAAGCTTTCTTT.

This clone was seen ten or more times. This chain links TRBV20-1 with TRBJ1-2; D may be TRBD1 (6 bases). Germline assignment: CDR1 DFQATT and CDR2 SNEGSKA (reference sequence). Trimming stripped 6 bases from V and 3 bases from J, with 17 bases between. This CDR3 is built from 14 residues. CDR3 loop: CSADKSGVDYGYTF. CDR3 DNA sequence: TGCAGTGCCGATAAGTCAGGGGTTGACTATGGCTACACCTTC.

Many counts were recorded for this clone. In the same sample, other DNA sequences code for this CDR3. The chain has TRBV14 and TRBJ2-3; D not resolved. Germline CDR1 reads SGHDN; CDR2 reads FVKESK. There are 16 residues in the CDR3. Trimming removed 3 bases at V and 0 bases at J, with 13 bases between. CDR3 in amino acids: CASSQILSWSTDTQYF. For the CDR3, the DNA is TGTGCCAGCAGCCAGATCCTAAGTTGGAGCACAGATACGCAGTATTTT. The whole variable domain, remainder taken from reference TRBV14 and TRBJ2-3, is EAGVTQFPSHSVIEKGQTVTLRCDPISGHDNLYWYRRVMGKEIKFLLHFVKESKQDESGMPNNRFLAERTGGTYSTLKVQPAELEDSGVYFCASSQILSWSTDTQYFGPGTRLTVL.

This clone ranks as medium-sized. The chain has TRBV24-1 and TRBJ2-3, with 8 positions matching TRBD1. J was trimmed by 6 bases and V by 7 bases; bases with no gene match: 8. The CDR3 runs to 14 residues. The germline V gene encodes CDR1 KGHDR and CDR2 SFDVKD. The CDR3, as DNA: TGTGCCACCAGGGAAACAGGGGGACGGGATACGCAGTATTTT. Protein product: CATRETGGRDTQYF.

This clone was seen a few times. A much bigger clone sits one base away, suggesting this may be a read error. The rearrangement uses TRBV29-1 and TRBJ1-3; no clear D. The CDR3 loop spans 11 amino acids. Germline CDR1 SQVTM, CDR2 ANQGSEA. DNA for the CDR3: TGCGGCGTTGGATCTGGAAACACCATATATTTT. It encodes CGVGSGNTIYF.

V usage is TRBV6-4 and J usage is TRBJ2-1; D possibly corresponds to TRBD2 (5 bases). The CDR3 contains 16 residues. The germline V and J ends were trimmed by 5 bases and 2 bases, with 16 bases remaining between them. Germline assignment: CDR1 MRHNA and CDR2 SNTAGT. CDR3 protein: CASSRLTGGTYNEQFF. The DNA of the CDR3 is TGTGCCAGCAGTCGCCTAACCGGAGGAACCTACAATGAGCAGTTCTTC.

This sequence joins TRBV7-9 and TRBJ2-7, with TRBD2 matching 10 bases. Germline V gives CDR1 SEHNR, CDR2 FQNEAQ (reference sequence). The CDR3 is made up of 14 amino acids. The CDR3 DNA sequence: TGTGCGGGAGCGGGAGGGTCCACCGACTACGAGCAGTACTTC. This translates into CAGAGGSTDYEQYF.